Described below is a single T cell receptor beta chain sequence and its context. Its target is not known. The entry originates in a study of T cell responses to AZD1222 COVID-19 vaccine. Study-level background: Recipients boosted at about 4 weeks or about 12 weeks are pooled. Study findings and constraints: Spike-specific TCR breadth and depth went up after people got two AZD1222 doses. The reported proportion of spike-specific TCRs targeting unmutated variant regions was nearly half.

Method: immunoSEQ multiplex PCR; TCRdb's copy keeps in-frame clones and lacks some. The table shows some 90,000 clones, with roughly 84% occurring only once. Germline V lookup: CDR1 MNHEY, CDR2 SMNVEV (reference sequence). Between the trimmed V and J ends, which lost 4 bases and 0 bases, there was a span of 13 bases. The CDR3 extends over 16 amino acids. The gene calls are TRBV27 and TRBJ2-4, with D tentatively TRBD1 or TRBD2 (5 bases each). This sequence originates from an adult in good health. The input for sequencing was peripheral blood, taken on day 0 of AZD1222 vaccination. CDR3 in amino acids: CASSYGAPLAKNIQYF. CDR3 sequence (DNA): TGTGCCAGCAGTTACGGGGCCCCCCTAGCCAAAAACATTCAGTACTTC.